This T cell receptor beta chain originates from a study of identical twins. This clonotype was seen repeatedly, ten times or more. Its antigen is unknown. Study findings and constraints: Instead of following the same donors, the conclusions were based on cross-sectional statistical analysis. Models underestimated TCR alpha sharing (out-of-frame) in monozygotic twins.

A single record per CDR3 protein comes from TCRdb applying MiXCR to the 5' RACE reads. The table has approximately 630,000 distinct CDR3 sequences, just over 7% seen once. Germline values: CDR1 LNHNV, CDR2 YYDKDF (reference sequence). V gave up 0 bases and J gave up 7 bases, with 9 bases separating them. This CDR3 has 14 amino acids. The sample was also linked to a second study, of yellow fever vaccine responses in identical twins.

The clonotype was recovered from a woman aged 18-29 years in good health. Sequencing used PBMCs. This chain uses TRBV15 with TRBJ2-2; D gene uncertain. The CDR3: CATSRDSLDGELFF. CDR3 DNA sequence: TGTGCCACCAGCAGAGATAGTCTTGACGGGGAGCTGTTTTTT. Full variable domain (outside the CDR3, taken from reference TRBV15 and TRBJ2-2): DAMVIQNPRYQVTQFGKPVTLSCSQTLNHNVMYWYQQKSSQAPKLLFHYYDKDFNNEADTPDNFQSRRPNTSFCFLDIRSPGLGDTAMYLCATSRDSLDGELFFGEGSRLTVL.